These 26 T cell receptor beta chains were all obtained from the same sample, sequenced in a study of CD8 T cells in Susac syndrome. Random hexamers were used to reverse transcribe an amount of roughly 0.5 to 1 ug RNA. Each CDR3 protein gets one entry after TCRdb re-called the immunoSEQ multiplex PCR reads with MiXCR. The sample holds over 20,000 distinct CDR3 sequences, around 93% seen once. Sequencing input: CD8+ T cells from PBMCs. The receptors were gathered from a human donor with Susac syndrome.

The chain links TRBV9 to TRBJ1-2; no reliable D call. Deletions cut 4 bases from V and 1 base from J, with 17 bases between. Germline CDR1 reads SGDLS; CDR2 reads YYNGEE. CDR3 length equals 16 residues. CDR3 sequence reads: CASSSDPWTGNYGYTF. CDR3 nucleotides: TGTGCCAGCAGCTCGGACCCTTGGACGGGTAACTATGGCTACACCTTC.

The chain employs TRBV28 and TRBJ2-1, with unresolved D. V was shortened by 0 bases and J by 12 bases, with 9 bases between the two germline ends. The CDR3 is 12 residues long. Germline values: CDR1 MDHEN, CDR2 SYDVKM. The CDR3 DNA follows: TGTGCCAGCAGTTTATGGGGGATAGGGCAGTTCTTC. It specifies CASSLWGIGQFF.

This chain joins TRBV5-1 and TRBJ2-1, with a possible D match to TRBD1 (5 bases). The CDR3 is 15 residues long. CDR1 is SGHRS and CDR2 is YFSETQ in the germline V gene. V lost 1 base and J 8 bases, leaving 16 bases between the germline ends. The CDR3 here is CASSLRQERGDEQFF. CDR3 in DNA: TGCGCCAGCAGCTTGAGGCAGGAAAGGGGCGATGAGCAGTTCTTC.

J is TRBJ2-4 and V is TRBV7-2; no reliable D call. Germline CDR1 and CDR2: SGHTA and FQGNSA. The CDR3 has 17 amino acids. Deletions cut 1 base from V and 6 bases from J, with 19 bases between. CDR3 region: CASSLELTGSSRNIQYF. Written as DNA, the CDR3 is TGTGCCAGCAGCTTAGAGTTGACGGGCTCTTCCCGAAACATTCAGTACTTC.

V is TRBV28 and J is TRBJ2-4; 8 bases are a match to TRBD1. The germline CDR1 and CDR2 sequences are MDHEN and SYDVKM. Trimming cost V 4 bases and J 5 bases; bases outside gene matches: 4. The CDR3 has 14 residues. The CDR3 reads CASSSTGAENIQYF. DNA for the CDR3: TGTGCCAGCAGTTCGACAGGGGCTGAAAACATTCAGTACTTC. Based on the CDR3 plus reference TRBV28 and TRBJ2-4, the full variable domain is DVKVTQSSRYLVKRTGEKVFLECVQDMDHENMFWYRQDPGLGLRLIYFSYDVKMKEKGDIPEGYSVSREKKERFSLILESASTNQTSMYLCASSSTGAENIQYFGAGTRLSVL.

V is TRBV5-4 and J is TRBJ2-2; TRBD2 might be the D (6 bases). Trimming shortened V by 0 bases and J by 4 bases, and 10 bases separated the two germline ends. The CDR3 sequence is 15 residues long. The germline V gene encodes CDR1 SGHNT and CDR2 YYREEE (reference sequence). The CDR3 spells CASSLVGRFTGELFF. The CDR3 nucleotides read TGTGCCAGCAGCTTGGTGGGGAGGTTCACCGGGGAGCTGTTTTTT.

The chain combines TRBV11-3 with TRBJ2-1; D gene unclear. Germline assignment: CDR1 SGHNT and CDR2 YENEEA. The CDR3 covers 17 residues. Trimming shortened V by 1 base and J by 8 bases, and 21 bases separated the two germline ends. The CDR3 is CASSLGADSRLRHEQFF. In DNA, the CDR3 is TGTGCCAGCAGCTTAGGGGCTGACTCCCGATTGAGACATGAGCAGTTCTTC.

The rearrangement links TRBV14 to TRBJ2-7, with D perhaps TRBD1 (6 bases). CDR3 length: 14 residues. Germline CDR1 is SGHDN and CDR2 is FVKESK. Trimming took off 1 base at V and 3 bases at J, with 10 bases between the two ends. CDR3 DNA sequence: TGTGCCAGCAGCCAAGTACAGGGAGTCTACGAGCAGTACTTC. This gives the protein CASSQVQGVYEQYF. Full variable domain (remainder filled in from reference TRBV14 and TRBJ2-7): EAGVTQFPSHSVIEKGQTVTLRCDPISGHDNLYWYRRVMGKEIKFLLHFVKESKQDESGMPNNRFLAERTGGTYSTLKVQPAELEDSGVYFCASSQVQGVYEQYFGPGTRLTVT.

The chain joins TRBV5-4 to TRBJ2-5, with D maybe TRBD2 (6 bases). The ends were cut back, 4 bases at V and 0 bases at J, with 10 bases in the middle. Germline V gene data show CDR1 as SGHNT and CDR2 as YYREEE (reference sequence). The CDR3 totals 14 residues. CDR3 region: CASSLRLDQETQYF. CDR3 DNA sequence: TGTGCCAGCAGCCTACGACTAGACCAAGAGACCCAGTACTTC.

CDR3 DNA: TGCAGTGCTAGGCCCTACAAGGGGCAGGCTGGGAACATTCAGTACTTC. This encodes CSARPYKGQAGNIQYF. The genes are TRBV20-1 and TRBJ2-4; possible D gene TRBD1, 5 bases. The CDR3 is 16 residues long. V was clipped by 3 bases and J by 7 bases, with 22 bases between them. In germline, CDR1 is DFQATT, CDR2 SNEGSKA (reference sequence).

The chain carries TRBV4-1 and TRBJ2-1, with 12 bases matching TRBD2. The V gene end was trimmed by 0 bases and the J gene end by 3 bases; junction bases not matched to a gene: 3. The germline gives CDR1 MGHRA, CDR2 YSYEKL. The CDR3 runs 17 residues. The CDR3 loop reads CASSQDLAGGRYNEQFF. CDR3 nucleotide sequence: TGCGCCAGCAGCCAAGACCTAGCGGGGGGGCGCTACAATGAGCAGTTCTTC.

The chain recombines TRBV6-2 or TRBV6-3 with TRBJ1-2; D ambiguous. The V gene lost 5 bases and the J gene lost 8 bases, with 18 bases spanning the gap. The CDR3 contains 14 residues. Germline V CDR1 and CDR2: MNHEY, SVGEGT. The CDR3: CASSPSTRLGGYTF. The CDR3 DNA reads TGTGCCAGCAGTCCGTCAACGAGGCTCGGGGGCTACACCTTC.

The chain recombines TRBV7-9 with TRBJ2-4; D gene ambiguous. Germline V CDR1 and CDR2: SEHNR, FQNEAQ (reference sequence). The CDR3 extends over 15 amino acids. V lost 0 bases, J lost 2 bases, and 8 bases lay in between. Here the CDR3 reads CASSLALEPKNIQYF. The CDR3 DNA reads TGTGCCAGCAGCTTAGCGCTCGAACCCAAAAACATTCAGTACTTC.

The chain uses TRBV28 and TRBJ2-1; D perhaps matches TRBD1 (6 bases). Trimming cost V 6 bases and J 5 bases, with 17 bases left between them. Germline V gene data show CDR1 as MDHEN and CDR2 as SYDVKM. The CDR3 runs to 15 residues. In nucleotides, the CDR3 is TGTGCCAGCAGCCGAAGACAGGTTTCGGACAATGAGCAGTTCTTC. This translates into CASSRRQVSDNEQFF.

The V and J genes are TRBV4-2 and TRBJ2-5, with 8 nucleotides matching TRBD2. CDR3 length equals 15 residues. The V and J ends lost 0 bases and 1 base, in that order; junction bases with no gene match: 1. Germline V CDR1 and CDR2: LGHNA, YNFKEQ. CDR3 sequence (DNA): TGTGCCAGCAGCCAAGATCGGGGGGGCCAAGAGACCCAGTACTTC. Protein product: CASSQDRGGQETQYF.

The V gene is TRBV20-1, the J gene TRBJ2-7, with D tentatively TRBD2 (6 bases). The CDR3 has 12 amino acids. Germline assignment: CDR1 DFQATT and CDR2 SNEGSKA (reference sequence). V was clipped by 6 bases and J by 3 bases, with 12 bases between them. CDR3 region: CSAEGGVYEQYF. CDR3 DNA sequence: TGCAGTGCCGAGGGCGGGGTCTACGAGCAGTACTTC.

J is TRBJ2-3 and V is TRBV14, with a weak D call TRBD1 (5 bases). The ends were cut back, 1 base at V and 0 bases at J, with 14 bases in the middle. The CDR3 runs 17 residues. Looked up from germline, CDR1 is SGHDN and CDR2 is FVKESK. CDR3 region: CASSQVGPLVSTDTQYF. CDR3 nucleotide sequence: TGTGCCAGCAGCCAAGTGGGGCCCCTCGTTAGCACAGATACGCAGTATTTT.

V and J are TRBV7-3 and TRBJ2-3; 8 bases map to TRBD1. Germline CDR1 is SGHTA and CDR2 is FQGTGA. The CDR3 consists of 15 residues. With 5 bases clipped from V and 1 base from J, the junction kept 5 bases outside the gene matches. The CDR3 coding sequence is TGTGCCAGCAGCCCCGGACAGGGTGGCACAGATACGCAGTATTTT. Translating it yields CASSPGQGGTDTQYF.

The rearrangement links TRBV29-1 to TRBJ1-1, with 7 bases aligning to TRBD1. In germline, CDR1 is SQVTM, CDR2 ANQGSEA. CDR3 length: 12 amino acids. J gave up 4 bases and V 7 bases, and 6 bases lay outside the gene matches. The chain's CDR3 is CSGRAGGTEAFF. The CDR3 bases are TGCAGCGGCCGAGCAGGGGGCACTGAAGCTTTCTTT.

This clonotype has only one observation. The V and J genes are TRBV7-9 and TRBJ1-2; tentative D call: TRBD1 (6 bases). Germline CDR1 reads SEHNR; CDR2 reads FQNEAQ (reference sequence). The CDR3 has 16 amino acids. V was pared by 3 bases and J by 6 bases, with 20 bases between. In DNA, the CDR3 is TGTGCCAGCAGCTTGAACCCAGGGGACAAAATTGATGGCTACACCTTC. It codes for CASSLNPGDKIDGYTF. Together with reference TRBV7-9 and TRBJ1-2, the CDR3 gives the full variable domain: DTGVSQNPRHKITKRGQNVTFRCDPISEHNRLYWYRQTLGQGPEFLTYFQNEAQLEKSRLLSDRFSAERPKGSFSTLEIQRTEQGDSAMYLCASSLNPGDKIDGYTFGSGTRLTVV.

The rearrangement joins TRBV6-1 to TRBJ2-1; 15 positions match TRBD2. The CDR3 is 18 residues long. The V and J ends lost 0 bases and 3 bases, in that order; junction bases with no gene match: 3. Germline CDR1 reads MNHNS; CDR2 reads SASEGT. CDR3 bases: TGTGCCAGCAGTGAAGCGGGGACTAGCGGGGGGTTCTACAATGAGCAGTTCTTC. Translation gives CASSEAGTSGGFYNEQFF.

The chain recombines TRBV2 with TRBJ1-1, with TRBD1 matching over 7 bases. Germline lookup yields CDR1 SNHLY and CDR2 FYNNEI. The length of the CDR3 is 12 residues. J gave up 7 bases and V 11 bases, and 10 bases lay outside the gene matches. In DNA, the CDR3 is TGTGCCGGCCGCCGGGACAGCGATGAAGCTTTCTTT. Protein product: CAGRRDSDEAFF.

V gene TRBV7-2 combines with J gene TRBJ2-5; no clear D gene. Germline V gene lookup returns CDR1 SGHTA and CDR2 FQGNSA. CDR3 length: 15 amino acids. V lost 1 base and J lost 5, with 14 bases in between. CDR3 protein: CASSLGVNSPETQYF. CDR3 nucleotide sequence: TGTGCCAGCAGCTTAGGGGTCAACTCCCCGGAGACCCAGTACTTC.

V and J are TRBV29-1 and TRBJ1-2; D is possibly TRBD1 (6 bases). Trimming removed 5 bases from V and 3 bases from J, with 7 bases in between. The germline gives CDR1 SQVTM, CDR2 ANQGSEA. This CDR3 comprises 11 residues. CDR3 region: CSVRTDYGYTF. The CDR3 DNA reads TGCAGCGTTCGGACAGACTATGGCTACACCTTC. Filled out from reference TRBV29-1 and TRBJ1-2, the complete variable domain reads SAVISQKPSRDICQRGTSLTIQCQVDSQVTMMFWYRQQPGQSLTLIATANQGSEATYESGFVIDKFPISRPNLTFSTLTVSNMSPEDSSIYLCSVRTDYGYTFGSGTRLTVV.

This chain uses TRBV28 with TRBJ2-2, with TRBD1 identical over 8 bases. V was clipped by 3 bases and J by 2 bases; unmatched bases: 2. In germline, CDR1 is MDHEN, CDR2 SYDVKM. The CDR3 consists of 15 residues. This CDR3 is CASSLGQENTGELFF. CDR3 DNA: TGTGCCAGCAGTTTGGGACAGGAAAACACCGGGGAGCTGTTTTTT.

V gene TRBV13 combines with J gene TRBJ2-1; 10 bases are a match to TRBD1. In germline, CDR1 is PRHDT, CDR2 FYEKMQ (reference sequence). J was trimmed by 7 bases and V by 5 bases; bases with no gene match: 11. The CDR3 consists of 16 residues. CDR3 sequence reads: CASSPEDRGFENEQFF. Written as DNA, the CDR3 is TGTGCCAGCAGCCCAGAGGACAGGGGGTTTGAGAATGAGCAGTTCTTC.